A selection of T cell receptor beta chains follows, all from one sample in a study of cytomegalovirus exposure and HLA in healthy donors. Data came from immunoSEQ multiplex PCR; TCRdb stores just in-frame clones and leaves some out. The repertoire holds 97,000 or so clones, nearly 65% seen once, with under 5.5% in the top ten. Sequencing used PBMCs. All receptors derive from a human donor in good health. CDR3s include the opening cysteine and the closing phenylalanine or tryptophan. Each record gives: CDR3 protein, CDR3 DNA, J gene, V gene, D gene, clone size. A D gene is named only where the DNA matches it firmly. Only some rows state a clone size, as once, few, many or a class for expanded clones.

cdr3_aa: CASSPRSQSYEQYF; cdr3_nt: TGTGCCAGCAGCCCCAGATCACAATCCTACGAGCAGTACTTC; j_call: TRBJ2-7; v_call: TRBV9; d_call: NA; clone_size: few
cdr3_aa: CASSKEERPEDTGELFF; cdr3_nt: TGTGCCAGCAGCAAAGAGGAGAGACCGGAGGACACCGGGGAGCTGTTTTTT; j_call: TRBJ2-2; v_call: TRBV21-1; d_call: NA; clone_size: once
cdr3_aa: CASSSYRGMNTEAFF; cdr3_nt: TGTGCCAGCAGCTCCTACAGGGGTATGAACACTGAAGCTTTCTTT; j_call: TRBJ1-1; v_call: TRBV5-6; d_call: TRBD1; clone_size: NA
cdr3_aa: CASSPRPRTSGRAPETQYF; cdr3_nt: TGTGCCAGCTCACCACGGCCCAGGACTAGCGGGAGGGCCCCGGAGACCCAGTACTTC; j_call: TRBJ2-5; v_call: TRBV18; d_call: TRBD2; clone_size: once
cdr3_aa: CASSSAEGRVYNEQFF; cdr3_nt: TGTGCCAGCAGCTCGGCGGAGGGAAGGGTTTACAATGAGCAGTTCTTC; j_call: TRBJ2-1; v_call: TRBV5-8; d_call: NA; clone_size: NA
cdr3_aa: CASSPQGSGTFPSYNEQFF; cdr3_nt: TGTGCCAGCAGCCCTCAGGGTAGCGGGACCTTTCCCTCCTACAATGAGCAGTTCTTC; j_call: TRBJ2-1; v_call: TRBV21-1; d_call: NA; clone_size: NA
cdr3_aa: CASSSRDRGNAFF; cdr3_nt: TGTGCCAGCAGTTCACGGGACAGGGGGAATGCTTTCTTT; j_call: TRBJ1-1; v_call: TRBV6-1; d_call: TRBD1; clone_size: few
cdr3_aa: CASKANVGIEREVNTQYF; cdr3_nt: TGTGCCAGCAAGGCTAACGTAGGGATCGAGCGGGAGGTGAATACGCAGTATTTT; j_call: TRBJ2-3; v_call: TRBV2; d_call: TRBD2; clone_size: NA
cdr3_aa: CASSRTGGLNTEAFF; cdr3_nt: TGCGCCAGCAGCAGGACAGGGGGCCTGAACACTGAAGCTTTCTTT; j_call: TRBJ1-1; v_call: TRBV5-1; d_call: TRBD1; clone_size: NA
cdr3_aa: CASSLSHLAEVGETQYF; cdr3_nt: TGTGCCAGCAGTTTATCCCATCTAGCGGAGGTAGGAGAGACCCAGTACTTC; j_call: TRBJ2-5; v_call: TRBV28; d_call: TRBD2; clone_size: NA
cdr3_aa: CASSPGQGDTGELFF; cdr3_nt: TGCGCCAGCAGCCCTGGACAGGGAGACACCGGGGAGCTGTTTTTT; j_call: TRBJ2-2; v_call: TRBV4-1; d_call: TRBD1; clone_size: NA
cdr3_aa: CASSERTSGRDEQYF; cdr3_nt: TGTGCCAGCAGCGAGAGGACTAGCGGGAGGGACGAGCAGTACTTC; j_call: TRBJ2-7; v_call: TRBV9; d_call: TRBD2; clone_size: NA
cdr3_aa: CASSLGSSYNEQFF; cdr3_nt: TGTGCCAGCAGCTTAGGGAGCTCCTACAATGAGCAGTTCTTC; j_call: TRBJ2-1; v_call: TRBV7-9; d_call: NA; clone_size: NA
cdr3_aa: CASRTSGSGNTGELFF; cdr3_nt: TGTGCCAGCAGGACTAGCGGGAGCGGGAACACCGGGGAGCTGTTTTTT; j_call: TRBJ2-2; v_call: TRBV28; d_call: TRBD2; clone_size: NA
cdr3_aa: CASSSSSGSHPDTQYF; cdr3_nt: TGTGCCAGTAGTAGTAGTAGCGGGAGCCACCCAGATACGCAGTATTTT; j_call: TRBJ2-3; v_call: TRBV19; d_call: TRBD2; clone_size: NA
cdr3_aa: CAINAGANYNEQFF; cdr3_nt: TGTGCCATCAATGCGGGAGCGAATTACAATGAGCAGTTCTTC; j_call: TRBJ2-1; v_call: TRBV10-3; d_call: TRBD2; clone_size: NA
cdr3_aa: CASSPPSGRSRTGELFF; cdr3_nt: TGTGCCAGCTCACCACCTAGCGGGAGGAGTCGCACCGGGGAGCTGTTTTTT; j_call: TRBJ2-2; v_call: TRBV18; d_call: TRBD2; clone_size: NA
cdr3_aa: CSVETGGGGGFDNEQFF; cdr3_nt: TGCAGCGTTGAAACGGGTGGGGGAGGGGGATTTGACAATGAGCAGTTCTTC; j_call: TRBJ2-1; v_call: TRBV29-1; d_call: NA; clone_size: NA
cdr3_aa: CASSLIGTSQGSEQYF; cdr3_nt: TGCGCCAGCAGCTTGATCGGGACTAGCCAGGGTTCCGAGCAGTACTTC; j_call: TRBJ2-7; v_call: TRBV5-1; d_call: TRBD2; clone_size: once
cdr3_aa: CASSPSTETYSGNTIYF; cdr3_nt: TGTGCCAGCTCACCGTCGACAGAAACCTACTCTGGAAACACCATATATTTT; j_call: TRBJ1-3; v_call: TRBV18; d_call: NA; clone_size: few